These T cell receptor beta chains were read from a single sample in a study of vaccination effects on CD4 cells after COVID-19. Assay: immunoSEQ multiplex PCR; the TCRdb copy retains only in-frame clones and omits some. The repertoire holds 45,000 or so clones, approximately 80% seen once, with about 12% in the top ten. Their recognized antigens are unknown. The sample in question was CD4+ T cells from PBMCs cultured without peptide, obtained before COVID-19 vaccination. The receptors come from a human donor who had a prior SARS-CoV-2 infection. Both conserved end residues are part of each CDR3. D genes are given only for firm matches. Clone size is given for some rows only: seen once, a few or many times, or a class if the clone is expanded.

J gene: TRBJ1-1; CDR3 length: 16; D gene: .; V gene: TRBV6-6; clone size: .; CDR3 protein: CASSYSGGSGPTEAFF; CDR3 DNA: TGTGCCAGCAGTTATTCGGGGGGCTCAGGACCCACTGAAGCTTTCTTT
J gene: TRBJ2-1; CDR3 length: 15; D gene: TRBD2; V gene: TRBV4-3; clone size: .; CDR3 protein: CASSQEWEGRYEQFF; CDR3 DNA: TGCGCCAGCAGCCAAGAATGGGAGGGCCGATATGAGCAGTTCTTC
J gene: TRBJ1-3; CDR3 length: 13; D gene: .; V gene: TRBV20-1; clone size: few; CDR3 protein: CSASFGRGNTIYF; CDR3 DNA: TGCAGTGCTAGTTTCGGTAGGGGAAACACCATATATTTT
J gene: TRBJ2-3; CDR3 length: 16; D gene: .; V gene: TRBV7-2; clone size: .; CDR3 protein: CASSPSGTSSTDTQYF; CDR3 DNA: TGTGCCAGCAGCCCCTCTGGTACCTCTAGCACAGATACGCAGTATTTT
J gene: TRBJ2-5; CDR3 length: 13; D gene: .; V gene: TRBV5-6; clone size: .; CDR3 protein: CASSLAGSGTQYF; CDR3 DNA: TGTGCCAGCAGCTTGGCAGGGTCCGGGACCCAGTACTTC
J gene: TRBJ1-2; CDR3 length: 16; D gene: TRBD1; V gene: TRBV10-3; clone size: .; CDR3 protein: CAISEPNRGIKRGYTF; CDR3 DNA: TGTGCCATCAGTGAGCCGAACAGGGGGATAAAACGAGGCTACACCTTC
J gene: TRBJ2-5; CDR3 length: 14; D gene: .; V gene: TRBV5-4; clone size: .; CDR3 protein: CASSFGQFQETQYF; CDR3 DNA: TGTGCCAGCAGCTTCGGACAGTTCCAAGAGACCCAGTACTTC
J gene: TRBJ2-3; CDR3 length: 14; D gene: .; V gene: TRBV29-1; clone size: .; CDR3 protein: CSVLGGRGADTQYF; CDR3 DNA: TGCAGCGTGCTTGGGGGGAGAGGGGCAGATACGCAGTATTTT
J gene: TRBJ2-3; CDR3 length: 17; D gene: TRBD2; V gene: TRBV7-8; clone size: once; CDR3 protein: CASSSASAGGHTDTQYF; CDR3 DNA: TGTGCCAGCAGTTCCGCCTCTGCGGGAGGTCACACAGATACGCAGTATTTT
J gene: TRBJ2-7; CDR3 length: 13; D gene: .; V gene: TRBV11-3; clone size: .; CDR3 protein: CASSLDSVGAQYF; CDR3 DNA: TGTGCCAGCAGCTTAGATAGCGTCGGCGCGCAGTACTTC
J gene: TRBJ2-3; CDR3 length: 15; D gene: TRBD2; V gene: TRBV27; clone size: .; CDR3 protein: CASSLSAGGADTQYF; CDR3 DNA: TGTGCCAGCAGTTTAAGCGCGGGGGGCGCAGATACGCAGTATTTT
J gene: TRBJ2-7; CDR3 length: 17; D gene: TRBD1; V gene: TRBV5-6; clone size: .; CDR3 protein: CASSSGTGALSSYEQYF; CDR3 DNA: TGTGCCAGCAGCTCTGGGACAGGGGCGTTGAGCTCCTACGAGCAGTACTTC
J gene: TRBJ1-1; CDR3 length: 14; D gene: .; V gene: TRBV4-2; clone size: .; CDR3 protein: CASSQVDDGAVAFF; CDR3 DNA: TGTGCCAGCAGCCAAGTTGATGATGGGGCAGTTGCTTTCTTT
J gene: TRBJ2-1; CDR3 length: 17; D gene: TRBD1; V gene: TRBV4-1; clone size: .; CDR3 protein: CASSQETGGRGVDEQFF; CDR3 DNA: TGCGCCAGCAGCCAAGAAACAGGGGGCCGAGGGGTCGATGAGCAGTTCTTC
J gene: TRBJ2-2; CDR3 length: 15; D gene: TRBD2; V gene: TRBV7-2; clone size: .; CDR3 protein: CASSYLAGVTGELFF; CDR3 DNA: TGTGCCAGCAGCTACCTAGCGGGGGTCACCGGGGAGCTGTTTTTT
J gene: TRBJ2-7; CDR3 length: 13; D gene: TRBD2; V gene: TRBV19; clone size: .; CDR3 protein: CASSVGLAYEQYF; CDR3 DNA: TGTGCCAGTAGTGTTGGACTAGCCTACGAGCAGTACTTC
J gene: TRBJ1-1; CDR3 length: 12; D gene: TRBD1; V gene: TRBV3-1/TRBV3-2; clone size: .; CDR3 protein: CASSQEQGGNFF; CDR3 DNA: TGTGCCAGCAGCCAAGAACAGGGGGGAAATTTCTTT
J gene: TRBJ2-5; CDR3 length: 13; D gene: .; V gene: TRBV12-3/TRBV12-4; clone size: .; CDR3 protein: CASSFLGEETQYF; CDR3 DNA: TGTGCCAGCAGTTTTTTGGGGGAAGAGACCCAGTACTTC
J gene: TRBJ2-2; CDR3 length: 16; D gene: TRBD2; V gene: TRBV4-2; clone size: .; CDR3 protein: CASRQTSGVDTGELFF; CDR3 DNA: TGTGCCAGCAGACAGACTAGCGGGGTGGACACCGGGGAGCTGTTTTTT
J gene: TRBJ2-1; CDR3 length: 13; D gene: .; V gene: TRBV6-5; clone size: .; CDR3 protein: CASSRLVANEQFF; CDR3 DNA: TGTGCCAGCTCCCGACTAGTTGCCAATGAGCAGTTCTTC
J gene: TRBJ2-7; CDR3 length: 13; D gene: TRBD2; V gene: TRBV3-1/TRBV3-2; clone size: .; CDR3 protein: CASSPRGAREQYF; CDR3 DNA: TGTGCCAGCAGCCCGCGGGGGGCGAGGGAGCAGTACTTC
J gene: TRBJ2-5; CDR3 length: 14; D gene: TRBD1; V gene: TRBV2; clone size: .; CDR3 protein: CARSRDRGRETQYF; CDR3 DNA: TGTGCCAGATCCCGGGACAGGGGGCGTGAGACCCAGTACTTC
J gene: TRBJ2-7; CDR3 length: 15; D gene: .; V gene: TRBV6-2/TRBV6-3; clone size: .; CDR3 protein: CASSYSTTATYEQYF; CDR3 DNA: TGTGCCAGCAGTTACTCGACGACAGCTACCTACGAGCAGTACTTC
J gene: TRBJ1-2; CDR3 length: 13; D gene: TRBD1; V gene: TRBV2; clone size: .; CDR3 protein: CASGGQAGRGYTF; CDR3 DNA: TGTGCCAGCGGAGGACAGGCCGGACGTGGCTACACCTTC
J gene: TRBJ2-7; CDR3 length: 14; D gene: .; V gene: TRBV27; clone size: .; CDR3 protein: CASSPGTAGSEQYF; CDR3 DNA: TGTGCCAGCAGCCCGGGGACGGCGGGGAGCGAGCAGTACTTC
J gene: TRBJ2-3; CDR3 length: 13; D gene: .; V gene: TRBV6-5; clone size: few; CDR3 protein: CAIQDSVTDTQYF; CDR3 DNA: TGTGCCATCCAAGACAGCGTCACAGATACGCAGTATTTT
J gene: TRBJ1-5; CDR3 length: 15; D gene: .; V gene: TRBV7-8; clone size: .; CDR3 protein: CASSGGGKGNQPQHF; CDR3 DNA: TGTGCCAGCAGCGGAGGGGGTAAGGGCAATCAGCCCCAGCATTTT
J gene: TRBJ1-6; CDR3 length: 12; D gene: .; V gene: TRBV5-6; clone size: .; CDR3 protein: CASSLHNSPLHF; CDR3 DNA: TGTGCCAGCAGCTTGCATAATTCACCCCTCCACTTT
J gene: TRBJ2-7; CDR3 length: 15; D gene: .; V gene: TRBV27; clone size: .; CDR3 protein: CASSFRDTGPYEQYF; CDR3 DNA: TGTGCCAGCAGTTTTAGGGACACCGGACCATACGAGCAGTACTTC
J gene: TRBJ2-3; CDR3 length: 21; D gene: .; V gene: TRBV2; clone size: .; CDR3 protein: CASILIPGQGRAGGNTDTQYF; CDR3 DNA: TGTGCCAGCATCCTAATTCCGGGACAGGGCCGAGCGGGAGGTAACACAGATACGCAGTATTTT
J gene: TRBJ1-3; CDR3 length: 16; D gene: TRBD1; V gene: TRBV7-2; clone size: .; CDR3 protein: CASSEWTGGGGNTIYF; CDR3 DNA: TGTGCCAGCAGCGAGTGGACAGGGGGTGGTGGAAACACCATATATTTT
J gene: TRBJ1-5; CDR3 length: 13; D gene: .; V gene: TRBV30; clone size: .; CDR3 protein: CAWSVARQQPQHF; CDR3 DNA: TGTGCCTGGAGTGTAGCCCGACAGCAGCCCCAGCATTTT
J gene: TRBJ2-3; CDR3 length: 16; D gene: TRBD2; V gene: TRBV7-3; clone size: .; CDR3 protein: CASSSTSGGAVDTQYF; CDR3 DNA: TGTGCCAGCAGCTCGACTAGCGGGGGGGCGGTAGATACGCAGTATTTT
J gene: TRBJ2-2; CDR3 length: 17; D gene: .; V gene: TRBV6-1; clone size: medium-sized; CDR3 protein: CASSESALSGNTGELFF; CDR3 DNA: TGTGCCAGCAGTGAATCTGCGCTGTCAGGGAACACCGGGGAGCTGTTTTTT
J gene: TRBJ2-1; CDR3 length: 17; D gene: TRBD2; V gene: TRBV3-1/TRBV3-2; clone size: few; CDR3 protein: CASSQARWGGIFYEQFF; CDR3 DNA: TGTGCCAGCAGCCAAGCTAGGTGGGGGGGAATCTTCTATGAGCAGTTCTTC
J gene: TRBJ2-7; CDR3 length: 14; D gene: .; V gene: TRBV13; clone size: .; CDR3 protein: CASSELNRDYEQYF; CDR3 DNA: TGTGCCAGCAGCGAATTAAACCGGGACTACGAGCAGTACTTC
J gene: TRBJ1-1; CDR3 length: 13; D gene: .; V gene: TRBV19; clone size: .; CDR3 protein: CASRAPGNTEAFF; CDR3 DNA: TGTGCCAGTAGAGCACCGGGAAACACTGAAGCTTTCTTT
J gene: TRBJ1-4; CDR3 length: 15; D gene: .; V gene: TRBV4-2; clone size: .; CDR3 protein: CASSQGGSANEKLFF; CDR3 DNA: TGTGCCAGCAGCCAAGGCGGGTCGGCTAATGAAAAACTGTTTTTT
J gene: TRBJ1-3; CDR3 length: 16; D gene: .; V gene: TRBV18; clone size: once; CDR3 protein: CASSLATGLSGNTIYF; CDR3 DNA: TGTGCCAGCTCACTCGCGACAGGACTCTCTGGAAACACCATATATTTT
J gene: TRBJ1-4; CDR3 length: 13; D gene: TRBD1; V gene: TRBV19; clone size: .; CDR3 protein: CASEDRDHEKLFF; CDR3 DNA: TGTGCCAGCGAGGACAGGGATCATGAAAAACTGTTTTTT
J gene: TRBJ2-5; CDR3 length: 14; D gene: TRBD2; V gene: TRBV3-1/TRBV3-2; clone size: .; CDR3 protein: CASRRFGGQETQYF; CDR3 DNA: TGTGCCAGCAGACGTTTCGGGGGGCAAGAGACCCAGTACTTC
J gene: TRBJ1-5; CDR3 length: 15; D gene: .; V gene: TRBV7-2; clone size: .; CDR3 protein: CASSFVTRGGQPQHF; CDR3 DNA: TGTGCCAGCAGCTTCGTTACCAGGGGTGGCCAGCCCCAGCATTTT
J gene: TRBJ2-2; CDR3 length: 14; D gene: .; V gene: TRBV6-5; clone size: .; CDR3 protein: CASSPLARAGELFF; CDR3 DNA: TGTGCCAGCAGCCCACTAGCTCGGGCCGGGGAGCTGTTTTTT
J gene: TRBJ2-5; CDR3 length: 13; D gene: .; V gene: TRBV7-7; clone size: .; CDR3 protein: CASSSGLGETQYF; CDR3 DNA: TGTGCTAGCAGCTCAGGGCTGGGAGAGACCCAGTACTTC
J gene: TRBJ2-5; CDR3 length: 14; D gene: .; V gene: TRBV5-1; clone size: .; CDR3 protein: CASSLTGAEETQYF; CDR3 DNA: TGCGCCAGCAGCTTGACAGGAGCAGAAGAGACCCAGTACTTC
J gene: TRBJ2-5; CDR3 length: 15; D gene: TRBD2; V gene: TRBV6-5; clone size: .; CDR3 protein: CASSTSGTSAIPQYF; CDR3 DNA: TGTGCCAGCAGTACTTCCGGGACTAGCGCCATCCCCCAGTACTTC
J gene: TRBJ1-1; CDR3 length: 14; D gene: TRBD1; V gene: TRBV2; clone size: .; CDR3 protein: CASSPDRGNTEAFF; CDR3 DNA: TGTGCCAGCAGTCCAGACAGGGGGAACACTGAAGCTTTCTTT
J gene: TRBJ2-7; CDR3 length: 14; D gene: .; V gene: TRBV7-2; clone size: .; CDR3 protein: CASSLDGSRYEQYF; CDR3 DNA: TGTGCCAGCAGCTTAGACGGTAGTCGGTACGAGCAGTACTTC
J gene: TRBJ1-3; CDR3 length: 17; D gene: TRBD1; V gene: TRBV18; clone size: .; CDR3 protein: CASSPGQGYRSGNTIYF; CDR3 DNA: TGTGCCAGCTCACCCGGACAGGGGTACCGCTCTGGAAACACCATATATTTT
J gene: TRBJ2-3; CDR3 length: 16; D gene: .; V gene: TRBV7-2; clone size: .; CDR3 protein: CASSSAWGRRADTQYF; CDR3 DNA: TGTGCCAGCAGCTCGGCCTGGGGGCGACGCGCAGATACGCAGTATTTT
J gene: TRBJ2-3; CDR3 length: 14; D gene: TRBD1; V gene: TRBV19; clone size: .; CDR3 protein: CASKSGGDRNTQYF; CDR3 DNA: TGTGCCAGTAAGTCAGGGGGCGATCGAAATACGCAGTATTTT
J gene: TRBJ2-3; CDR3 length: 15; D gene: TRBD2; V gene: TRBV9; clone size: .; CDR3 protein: CASTNTGTSRDTQYF; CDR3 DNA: TGTGCCAGCACCAATACCGGGACTAGTCGAGATACGCAGTATTTT
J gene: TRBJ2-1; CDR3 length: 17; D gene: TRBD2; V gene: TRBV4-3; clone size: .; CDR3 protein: CASSRLAGRRSYNEQFF; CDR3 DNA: TGCGCCAGCAGCCGATTAGCGGGACGACGCTCCTACAATGAGCAGTTCTTC